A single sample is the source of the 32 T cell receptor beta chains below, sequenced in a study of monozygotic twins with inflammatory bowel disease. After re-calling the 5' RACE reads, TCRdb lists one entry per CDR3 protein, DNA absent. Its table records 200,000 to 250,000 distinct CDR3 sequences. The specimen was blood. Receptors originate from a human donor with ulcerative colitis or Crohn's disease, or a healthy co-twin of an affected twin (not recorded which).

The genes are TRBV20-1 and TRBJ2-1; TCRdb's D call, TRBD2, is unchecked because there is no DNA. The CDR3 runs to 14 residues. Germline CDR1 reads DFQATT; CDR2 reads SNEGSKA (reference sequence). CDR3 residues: CSASSALRGNEQFF.

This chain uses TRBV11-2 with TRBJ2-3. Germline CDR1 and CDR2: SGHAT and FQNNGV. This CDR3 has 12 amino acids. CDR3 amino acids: CASSYHGDTQYF.

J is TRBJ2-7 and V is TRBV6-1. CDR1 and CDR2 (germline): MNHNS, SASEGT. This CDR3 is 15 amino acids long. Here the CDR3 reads CASSVPNTGSYEQYF.

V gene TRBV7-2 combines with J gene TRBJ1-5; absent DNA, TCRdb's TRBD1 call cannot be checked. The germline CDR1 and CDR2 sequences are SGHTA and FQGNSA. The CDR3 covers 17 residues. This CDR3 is CASSSNPPGQGRQPQHF.

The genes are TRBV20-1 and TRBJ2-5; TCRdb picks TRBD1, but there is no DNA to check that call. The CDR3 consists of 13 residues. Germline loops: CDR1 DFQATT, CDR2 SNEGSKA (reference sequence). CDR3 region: CSARDPRVETQYF.

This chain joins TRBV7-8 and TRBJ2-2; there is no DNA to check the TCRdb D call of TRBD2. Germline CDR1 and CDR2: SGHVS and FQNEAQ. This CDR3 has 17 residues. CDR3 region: CASSLGLAGGYTGELFF.

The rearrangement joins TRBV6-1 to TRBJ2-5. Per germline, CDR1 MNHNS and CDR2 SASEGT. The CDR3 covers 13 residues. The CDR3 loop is CASSNSLWETQYF.

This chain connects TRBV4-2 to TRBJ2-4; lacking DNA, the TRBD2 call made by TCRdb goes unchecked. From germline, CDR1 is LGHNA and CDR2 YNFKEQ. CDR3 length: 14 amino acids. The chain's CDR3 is CASSQAWEGDIQYF.

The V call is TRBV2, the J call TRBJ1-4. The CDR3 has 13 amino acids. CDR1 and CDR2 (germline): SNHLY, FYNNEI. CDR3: CASIDGTNEKLFF.

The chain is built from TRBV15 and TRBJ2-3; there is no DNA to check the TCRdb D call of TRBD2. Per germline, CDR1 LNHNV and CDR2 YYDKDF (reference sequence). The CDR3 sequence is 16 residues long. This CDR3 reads CATSGIADSLTDTQYF.

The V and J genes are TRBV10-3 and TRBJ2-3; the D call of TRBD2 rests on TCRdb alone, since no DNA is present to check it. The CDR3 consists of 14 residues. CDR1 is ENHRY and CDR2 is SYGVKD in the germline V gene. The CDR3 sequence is CAISPSLGTDTQYF.

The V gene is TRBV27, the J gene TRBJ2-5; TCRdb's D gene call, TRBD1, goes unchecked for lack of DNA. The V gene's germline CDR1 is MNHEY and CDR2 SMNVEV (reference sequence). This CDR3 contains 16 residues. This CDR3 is CASSLIRAGGRETQYF.

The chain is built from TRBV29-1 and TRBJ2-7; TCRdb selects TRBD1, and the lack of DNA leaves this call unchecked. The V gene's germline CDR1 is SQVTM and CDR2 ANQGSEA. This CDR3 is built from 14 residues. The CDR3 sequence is CSVEDPGQGYEQYF.

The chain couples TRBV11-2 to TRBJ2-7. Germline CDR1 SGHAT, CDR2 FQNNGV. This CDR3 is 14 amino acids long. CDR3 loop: CASSSIGRAYEQYF.

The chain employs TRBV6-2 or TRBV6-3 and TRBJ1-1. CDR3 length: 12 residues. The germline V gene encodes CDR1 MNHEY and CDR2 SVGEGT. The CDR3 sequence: CASSQQSYEAFF.

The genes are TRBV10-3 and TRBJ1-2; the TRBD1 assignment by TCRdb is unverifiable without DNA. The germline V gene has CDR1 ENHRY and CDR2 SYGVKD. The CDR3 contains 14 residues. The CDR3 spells CAISESGDRVAYTF.

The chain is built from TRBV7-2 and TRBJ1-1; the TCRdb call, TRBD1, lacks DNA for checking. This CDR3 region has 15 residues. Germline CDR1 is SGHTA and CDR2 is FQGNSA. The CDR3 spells CASSLEGTVNTEAFF.

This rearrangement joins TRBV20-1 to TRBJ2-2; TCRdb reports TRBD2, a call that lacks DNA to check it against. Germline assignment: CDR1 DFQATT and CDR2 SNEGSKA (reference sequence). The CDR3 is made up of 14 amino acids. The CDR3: CSARGRGSTGELFF.

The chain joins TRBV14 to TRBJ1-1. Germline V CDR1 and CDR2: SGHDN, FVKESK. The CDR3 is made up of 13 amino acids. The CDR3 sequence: CASSQFRYTEAFF.

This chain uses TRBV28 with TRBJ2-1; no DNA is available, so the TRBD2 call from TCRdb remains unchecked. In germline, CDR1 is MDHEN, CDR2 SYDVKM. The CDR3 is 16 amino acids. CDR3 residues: CATSSAGVVSDNEQFF.

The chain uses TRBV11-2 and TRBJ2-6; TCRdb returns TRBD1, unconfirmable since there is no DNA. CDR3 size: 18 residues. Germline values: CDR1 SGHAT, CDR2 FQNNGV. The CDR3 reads CASSLGNRGRPGANVLTF. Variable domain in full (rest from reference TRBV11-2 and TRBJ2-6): EAGVAQSPRYKIIEKRQSVAFWCNPISGHATLYWYQQILGQGPKLLIQFQNNGVVDDSQLPKDRFSAERLKGVDSTLKIQPAKLEDSAVYLCASSLGNRGRPGANVLTFGAGSRLTVL.

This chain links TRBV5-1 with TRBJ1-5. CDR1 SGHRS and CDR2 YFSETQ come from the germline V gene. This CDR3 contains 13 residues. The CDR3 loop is CASSLDFNQPQHF.

The CDR3 protein is CASSLGGGPSRLRYEQYF. The J gene is TRBJ2-7, the V gene TRBV5-1; TCRdb reports TRBD1, a call that lacks DNA to check it against. Germline V CDR1 and CDR2: SGHRS, YFSETQ. CDR3 length: 18 amino acids.

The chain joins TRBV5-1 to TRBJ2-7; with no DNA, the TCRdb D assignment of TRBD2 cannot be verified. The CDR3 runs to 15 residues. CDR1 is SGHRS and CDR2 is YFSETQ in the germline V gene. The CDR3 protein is CASSPTSGGFYEQYF.

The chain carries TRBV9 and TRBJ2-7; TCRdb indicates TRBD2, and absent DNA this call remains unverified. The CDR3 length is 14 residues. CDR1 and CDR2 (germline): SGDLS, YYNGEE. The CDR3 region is CASRSGTSGNEQYF.

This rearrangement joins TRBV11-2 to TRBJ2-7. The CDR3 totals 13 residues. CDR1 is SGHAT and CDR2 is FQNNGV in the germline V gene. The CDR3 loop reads CASSLEHYYEQYF.

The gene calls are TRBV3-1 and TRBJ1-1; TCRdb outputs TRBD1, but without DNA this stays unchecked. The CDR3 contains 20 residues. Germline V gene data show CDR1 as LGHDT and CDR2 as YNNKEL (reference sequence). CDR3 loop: CASSQDLIMVTEGANTEAFF.

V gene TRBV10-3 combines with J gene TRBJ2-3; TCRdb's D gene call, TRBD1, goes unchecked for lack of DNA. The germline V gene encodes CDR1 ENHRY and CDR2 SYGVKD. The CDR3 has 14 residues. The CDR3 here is CAIRRQQSTDTQYF.

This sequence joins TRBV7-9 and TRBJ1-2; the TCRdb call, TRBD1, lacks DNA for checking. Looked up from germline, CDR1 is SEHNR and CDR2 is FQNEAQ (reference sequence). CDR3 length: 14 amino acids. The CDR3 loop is CASSLEQGDWGYTF.

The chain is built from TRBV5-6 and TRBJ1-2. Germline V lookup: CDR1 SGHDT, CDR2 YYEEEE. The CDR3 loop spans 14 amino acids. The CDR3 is CASSLEPDLMVDTF.

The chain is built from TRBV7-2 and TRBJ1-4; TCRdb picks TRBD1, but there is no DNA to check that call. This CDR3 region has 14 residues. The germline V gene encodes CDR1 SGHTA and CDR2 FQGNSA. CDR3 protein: CASSLEGRDRKLFF. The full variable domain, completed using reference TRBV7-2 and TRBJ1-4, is GAGVSQSPSNKVTEKGKDVELRCDPISGHTALYWYRQSLGQGLEFLIYFQGNSAPDKSGLPSDRFSAERTGGSVSTLTIQRTQQEDSAVYLCASSLEGRDRKLFFGSGTQLSVL.

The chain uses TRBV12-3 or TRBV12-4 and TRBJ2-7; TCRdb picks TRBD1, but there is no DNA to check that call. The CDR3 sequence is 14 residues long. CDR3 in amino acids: CASSSGDSSYEQYF.